This TCR beta chain was retrieved from a study of blood T cell repertoires in COVID-19. Authors' methods: How many nucleated cells were present was estimated from reference gene primer amplification. The table came from immunoSEQ multiplex PCR; TCRdb's copy has only in-frame clones and leaves some out. V, J and clone size derive from that table, while D and trimming were established from the DNA sequence. The sample lists about 110,000 clones, roughly 71% occurring once. The TCR was taken from an elderly man with acute or convalescent COVID-19. The sample was peripheral blood.

This CDR3 reads CASSAIAGQGAKQYF. The CDR3 region has the DNA TGTGCCAGCAGCGCCATCGCGGGACAGGGTGCGAAGCAGTACTTC. V is TRBV7-9 and J is TRBJ2-7; 9 bases line up with TRBD1. Germline V gene lookup returns CDR1 SEHNR and CDR2 FQNEAQ (reference sequence). The ends lost 5 bases at V and 8 bases at J; junction bases unmatched: 13. This CDR3 has 15 amino acids.